Below are 26 T cell receptor beta chains sequenced from a single sample in a study of beta chain features in type 1 diabetes. Findings and limits, study-wide: Shorter TCRB CDR3s, moderately but significantly so, were found in Type 1 diabetes patients in all four CD4+ subsets.

Their cognate antigens are unknown. The isolated RNA, all of it, was reverse transcribed, so expressed TCRB transcripts were what got sequenced. The data were produced by immunoSEQ multiplex PCR, yet TCRdb's version contains in-frame clones alone and is incomplete. The sample has 640,000 or so clones, 11% to 15% seen once. Material for sequencing was naive CD4+ T cells from blood. Receptors originate from a man younger than 35 with type 1 diabetes.

This clone has only a few counts. CDR3: CSVLAGTAENNEQFF. CDR3 nucleotide sequence: TGCAGCGTTCTGGCCGGGACAGCCGAAAACAATGAGCAGTTCTTC. The chain combines TRBV29-1 with TRBJ2-1; 7 positions agree with TRBD1. The CDR3 has 15 amino acids. V shed 5 bases and J 5 bases; nucleotides not matched to a gene: 12. In germline, CDR1 is SQVTM, CDR2 ANQGSEA.

The CDR3 is CASSLDLAPGELFF. CDR3 sequence (DNA): TGTGCCAGCAGCTTAGATCTAGCCCCCGGGGAGCTGTTTTTT. The chain is built from TRBV11-2 and TRBJ2-2; D is possibly TRBD2 (5 bases). The CDR3 length is 14 residues. Germline lookup yields CDR1 SGHAT and CDR2 FQNNGV. Trimming cost V 0 bases and J 6 bases, with 8 bases left between them.

The CDR3: CASSLGDGYTF. CDR3 nucleotides: TGTGCCAGCAGCCTAGGAGATGGCTACACCTTC. The chain combines TRBV9 with TRBJ1-2; D unclear. There are 11 residues in the CDR3. Germline values: CDR1 SGDLS, CDR2 YYNGEE. V was cut by 4 bases and J by 6 bases, with 7 bases left in between. The complete variable domain, with remaining parts taken from reference TRBV9 and TRBJ1-2, reads DSGVTQTPKHLITATGQRVTLRCSPRSGDLSVYWYQQSLDQGLQFLIQYYNGEERAKGNILERFSAQQFPDLHSELNLSSLELGDSALYFCASSLGDGYTFGSGTRLTVV.

This sequence joins TRBV5-1 and TRBJ1-1; D is uncertain. V lost 4 bases and J lost 0, with 13 bases in between. Looked up from germline, CDR1 is SGHRS and CDR2 is YFSETQ. The CDR3 spans 15 residues. The CDR3 coding sequence is TGCGCCAGCAGCCCTCCAAGAGCCATGAACACTGAAGCTTTCTTT. Amino acids: CASSPPRAMNTEAFF.

The J gene is TRBJ2-3, the V gene TRBV30; D unresolved. The CDR3 consists of 14 residues. Trimming removed 3 bases at V and 0 bases at J, with 10 bases between. Germline CDR1 is GTSNPN and CDR2 is SVGIG (reference sequence). The CDR3 sequence: CAWRGSTSTDTQYF. The CDR3 DNA is TGTGCCTGGAGGGGATCAACTAGCACAGATACGCAGTATTTT.

The J gene is TRBJ1-2, the V gene TRBV28; no clear D gene. Looked up from germline, CDR1 is MDHEN and CDR2 is SYDVKM. This CDR3 is built from 9 residues. Trimming shortened V by 7 bases and J by 12 bases, and 9 bases separated the two germline ends. For the CDR3, the DNA is TGTGCCAGCACCCCGGTAGACACCTTC. Its protein is CASTPVDTF.

This clone was detected a few times. The V and J genes are TRBV7-2 and TRBJ2-3; 8 positions match TRBD2. V was pared by 1 base and J by 5 bases, with 5 bases of the junction left unmatched. Looked up from germline, CDR1 is SGHTA and CDR2 is FQGNSA. The CDR3 sequence is 15 residues long. The CDR3: CASSLVGTSKDTQYF. The CDR3 region has the DNA TGTGCCAGCAGCTTAGTCGGGACTAGTAAAGATACGCAGTATTTT.

The chain employs TRBV5-4 and TRBJ2-5; 10 bases agree with TRBD2. The CDR3 extends over 16 amino acids. The J segment lost 2 bases and the V segment lost 4 bases, leaving 8 bases of the junction unmatched. In germline, CDR1 is SGHNT, CDR2 YYREEE (reference sequence). For the CDR3, the DNA is TGTGCCAGCAGCCGTGAAGCACTAGCGGGACAAGAGACCCAGTACTTC. Translated, it gives CASSREALAGQETQYF.

This chain connects TRBV6-1 to TRBJ2-7; 8 bases fit TRBD2. Germline V gene sequence: CDR1 MNHNS, CDR2 SASEGT. The CDR3 covers 14 residues. Trimming removed 6 bases from V and 4 bases from J; junction bases left unmatched: 8. The CDR3 DNA sequence: TGTGCCAGCAGGAGAACACTAGCGGTTTACGAGCAGTACTTC. Its protein is CASRRTLAVYEQYF.

The chain joins TRBV5-5 to TRBJ2-1, with a possible D match to TRBD1 (6 bases). This CDR3 has 13 amino acids. V dropped 2 bases and J dropped 9 bases, with 12 bases sitting between them. Germline lookup yields CDR1 SGHKS and CDR2 YYEKEE (reference sequence). The CDR3 loop is CASSFRQAVEQFF. CDR3 bases: TGTGCCAGCAGCTTTAGACAGGCAGTTGAGCAGTTCTTC.

This clone turned up a few times. The CDR3 region is CASSTWTSGGYNTGELFF. The CDR3 DNA follows: TGTGCCAGCAGCACCTGGACTAGCGGGGGGTACAACACCGGGGAGCTGTTTTTT. The chain combines TRBV9 with TRBJ2-2, with TRBD2 identical over 14 bases. V dropped 4 bases and J dropped 2; count of bases not matched to a gene: 7. This CDR3 region has 18 residues. Germline assignment: CDR1 SGDLS and CDR2 YYNGEE.

A note on this clone: The sample holds other DNA sequences that translate to the same CDR3. The J gene is TRBJ1-1, the V gene TRBV9; the match to TRBD1 covers 11 bases. V shed 2 bases, J shed 0 bases, and the junction held 0 bases outside the gene matches. CDR1 and CDR2 from the germline V gene are SGDLS and YYNGEE. This CDR3 contains 15 residues. The CDR3 is CASSVGQGVNTEAFF. CDR3 nucleotides: TGTGCCAGCAGCGTGGGACAGGGGGTGAACACTGAAGCTTTCTTT.

The table lists this clone with a few counts. The genes are TRBV29-1 and TRBJ2-3; tentatively, D is TRBD2 (5 bases). Trimming cost V 6 bases and J 4 bases, with 14 bases left between them. Germline V gives CDR1 SQVTM, CDR2 ANQGSEA. The CDR3 runs to 13 residues. The CDR3 region has the DNA TGCAGCGTGACTACCGTGCGAGCAGATACGCAGTATTTT. Amino acid sequence: CSVTTVRADTQYF.

This chain links TRBV30 with TRBJ1-2, with D unclear. The ends were cut back, 1 base at V and 8 bases at J, with 11 bases in the middle. This CDR3 region has 12 residues. CDR1 GTSNPN and CDR2 SVGIG come from the germline V gene (reference sequence). The CDR3 region is CAWSGIGWGYTF. The CDR3 nucleotides read TGTGCCTGGAGTGGTATAGGGTGGGGCTACACCTTC.

This sequence joins TRBV18 and TRBJ2-7, with D possibly TRBD1 on 5 matching bases. The V gene's germline CDR1 is KGHSH and CDR2 LQKENI. This CDR3 region has 15 residues. V lost 4 bases and J lost 0, with 13 bases in between. The CDR3 region has the DNA TGTGCCAGCTCACAAACCCGACAGTACTCCTACGAGCAGTACTTC. Its protein is CASSQTRQYSYEQYF. Together with reference TRBV18 and TRBJ2-7, the CDR3 gives the full variable domain: NAGVMQNPRHLVRRRGQEARLRCSPMKGHSHVYWYRQLPEEGLKFMVYLQKENIIDESGMPKERFSAEFPKEGPSILRIQQVVRGDSAAYFCASSQTRQYSYEQYFGPGTRLTVT.

This clone was seen more than once but under ten times. The chain recombines TRBV27 with TRBJ2-1, with D perhaps matching TRBD1 (5 bases). Germline CDR1 reads MNHEY; CDR2 reads SMNVEV (reference sequence). The CDR3 totals 14 residues. V was pared by 3 bases and J by 4 bases, with 10 bases between. The CDR3 is CASSFTDRYNEQFF. In nucleotides, the CDR3 is TGTGCCAGCAGTTTCACTGACAGATACAATGAGCAGTTCTTC.

The chain joins TRBV28 to TRBJ1-4, with 10 bases matching TRBD1. This CDR3 contains 15 residues. Germline CDR1 and CDR2: MDHEN and SYDVKM. J lost 8 bases, V lost 6 bases, and 9 bases had no gene match. The CDR3 here is CASSLGTGDREKLFF. The DNA for the CDR3 is TGTGCCAGCAGCCTGGGGACAGGGGATCGGGAAAAACTGTTTTTT.

This rearrangement joins TRBV7-2 to TRBJ2-5; the match to TRBD2 covers 7 bases. The CDR3 covers 15 residues. Germline CDR1 is SGHTA and CDR2 is FQGNSA. V shed 3 bases, J shed 0 bases, and the junction held 4 bases outside the gene matches. The CDR3 spells CASSFSGGYQETQYF. The CDR3 coding sequence is TGTGCCAGCAGCTTCTCCGGGGGGTACCAAGAGACCCAGTACTTC.

The DNA of the CDR3 is TGTGCCAGCAGCTTTGGGGAGGAGGACACTGAAGCTTTCTTT. Protein sequence: CASSFGEEDTEAFF. V gene TRBV5-4 combines with J gene TRBJ1-1; D is undetermined. V was trimmed by 2 bases and J by 3 bases, leaving 11 bases between them. The CDR3 has 14 residues. Germline loops: CDR1 SGHNT, CDR2 YYREEE (reference sequence).

This clone appeared a few times. J is TRBJ1-2 and V is TRBV30; tentatively, D is TRBD1 (6 bases). The germline gives CDR1 GTSNPN, CDR2 SVGIG (reference sequence). V was shortened by 2 bases and J by 4 bases, with 11 bases between the two germline ends. The CDR3 consists of 13 residues. CDR3 in amino acids: CAWSIGQSYGYTF. As DNA, the CDR3 is TGTGCCTGGAGTATAGGACAGAGCTATGGCTACACCTTC.

This clone has a single count. The chain has TRBV4-3 and TRBJ1-2; 9 positions agree with TRBD1. This CDR3 has 15 amino acids. Per germline, CDR1 LGHNA and CDR2 YSLEER. With 1 base clipped from V and 4 bases from J, the junction kept 4 bases outside the gene matches. CDR3: CASSQGTGEGYGYTF. CDR3 coding DNA: TGCGCCAGCAGCCAAGGGACAGGGGAAGGCTATGGCTACACCTTC.

The chain links TRBV30 to TRBJ2-5; the D is unclear. CDR3 size: 11 residues. Germline V gene sequence: CDR1 GTSNPN, CDR2 SVGIG (reference sequence). Deletions cut 3 bases from V and 2 bases from J, with 4 bases between. This chain's CDR3 is CAWSQQETQYF. CDR3 in DNA: TGTGCCTGGAGCCAGCAAGAGACCCAGTACTTC.

The chain employs TRBV7-9 and TRBJ1-1; tentatively, D is TRBD1 (5 bases). V lost 11 bases to trimming and J lost 4 bases, with 14 bases between them. The CDR3 length is 12 residues. The germline V gene encodes CDR1 SEHNR and CDR2 FQNEAQ (reference sequence). Here the CDR3 reads CAQGGGGTEAFF. The CDR3 nucleotides read TGTGCCCAGGGAGGAGGAGGCACTGAAGCTTTCTTT.

The chain employs TRBV14 and TRBJ2-7; tentatively, D is TRBD1 (5 bases). The CDR3 extends over 15 amino acids. V lost 0 bases, J lost 6 bases, and 15 bases lay in between. Germline-derived CDR1 and CDR2 are SGHDN and FVKESK. For the CDR3, the DNA is TGTGCCAGCAGCCAAGAGTCAGGACAATTGCGCGAGCAGTACTTC. This sequence encodes CASSQESGQLREQYF.

The CDR3 here is CASSQDRGFSSYNEQFF. CDR3 DNA: TGCGCCAGCAGCCAAGACAGGGGATTTAGCTCCTACAATGAGCAGTTCTTC. The chain is built from TRBV4-3 and TRBJ2-1; D is possibly TRBD1 (6 bases). Trimming took off 0 bases at V and 0 bases at J, with 12 bases between the two ends. This CDR3 region has 17 residues. Germline loops: CDR1 LGHNA, CDR2 YSLEER.

The chain uses TRBV6-1 and TRBJ1-4, with a weak D call TRBD1 (5 bases). The CDR3 consists of 13 residues. V shed 5 bases and J shed 7 bases, with 11 bases lying between them. Germline CDR1 is MNHNS and CDR2 is SASEGT. As DNA, the CDR3 is TGTGCCAGCAGTCTCCAGGGAGGTGAAAAACTGTTTTTT. This translates into CASSLQGGEKLFF.